The 25 T cell receptor beta chains listed next were all sequenced from one sample in a study of Ad26.COV2.S vaccination and SARS-CoV-2 variants. Treatment noted: roughly 20 received Ad26.COV2.S at low or high dose, single or two shots; 5 received placebo; per-sample allocation not given. Sampling happened 63 days after the first vaccine or placebo injection. Method: immunoSEQ multiplex PCR; TCRdb's copy keeps in-frame clones and lacks some. The table records hundreds of thousands of clones, roughly 90% of them present only once. Sample: peripheral blood, taken in a trial of Ad26.COV2.S vaccine versus placebo. Receptors originate from a person aged 18-60 years who received the Ad26.COV2.S COVID-19 vaccine or a placebo.

The chain joins TRBV6-5 to TRBJ2-7; D could derive from TRBD1 or TRBD2 (6 bases each). Trimming took 4 bases from V and 5 from J, leaving 15 bases between them. The germline V gene encodes CDR1 MNHEY and CDR2 SVGAGI. This CDR3 contains 14 residues. The CDR3 DNA sequence: TGTGCCAGCAGTTCCCTTTGGGGGGCGAACGAGCAGTACTTC. It codes for CASSSLWGANEQYF.

This chain connects TRBV27 to TRBJ2-7, with 7 bases identical to TRBD1. CDR3 length equals 15 residues. J gave up 0 bases and V 6 bases, and 8 bases lay outside the gene matches. Germline loops: CDR1 MNHEY, CDR2 SMNVEV (reference sequence). The CDR3 DNA reads TGTGCCAGCAGATTCGGACAGGCCAGCTCCTACGAGCAGTACTTC. As protein: CASRFGQASSYEQYF.

This rearrangement joins TRBV7-9 to TRBJ2-2; TRBD2 aligns across 7 bases. This CDR3 spans 16 amino acids. Germline lookup yields CDR1 SEHNR and CDR2 FQNEAQ (reference sequence). The trim removed 1 base at V and 3 bases at J, leaving 5 bases unmatched. DNA of the CDR3: TGTGCCAGCAGCTTAGTTGGGCTAGCGGACACCGGGGAGCTGTTTTTT. It yields the protein CASSLVGLADTGELFF.

The chain joins TRBV19 to TRBJ2-3; a weak D match, TRBD2 (5 bases). This CDR3 comprises 14 residues. The germline gives CDR1 LNHDA, CDR2 SQIVND (reference sequence). Trimming shortened V by 4 bases and J by 1 base, and 9 bases separated the two germline ends. DNA of the CDR3: TGTGCCAGTAGTAAGGCGGGTCGCACAGATACGCAGTATTTT. This encodes CASSKAGRTDTQYF.

The chain combines TRBV6-5 with TRBJ1-1; 8 nucleotides match TRBD1. Germline V gene sequence: CDR1 MNHEY, CDR2 SVGAGI. CDR3 length: 14 residues. J gave up 1 base and V 6 bases, and 4 bases lay outside the gene matches. The CDR3 here is CASSPGQGNTEAFF. CDR3 nucleotide sequence: TGTGCCAGCAGCCCCGGACAGGGGAACACTGAAGCTTTCTTT.

The CDR3 spells CASSISVGADWEQYF. The CDR3, as DNA: TGTGCCAGTAGTATATCGGTAGGCGCGGACTGGGAGCAGTACTTC. The J gene is TRBJ2-7, the V gene TRBV19, with a weak D call TRBD2 (5 bases). V was shortened by 2 bases and J by 7 bases, with 18 bases between the two germline ends. The germline CDR1 and CDR2 sequences are LNHDA and SQIVND (reference sequence). This CDR3 is 15 amino acids long.

For the CDR3, the DNA is TGTGCCAGCTCACCGACATGGGTAGGCAGGTGGTCTAGCGAGCAGTACTTC. The encoded protein is CASSPTWVGRWSSEQYF. The rearrangement links TRBV18 to TRBJ2-7; D is undetermined. Germline V gives CDR1 KGHSH, CDR2 LQKENI. V was cut by 3 bases and J by 6 bases, with 24 bases left in between. This CDR3 comprises 17 residues.

This chain connects TRBV19 to TRBJ1-2, with TRBD1 matching 8 bases. The ends lost 6 bases at V and 4 bases at J; junction bases unmatched: 7. The CDR3 consists of 14 residues. CDR1 is LNHDA and CDR2 is SQIVND in the germline V gene (reference sequence). The CDR3 loop reads CASSQTGASYGYTF. DNA for the CDR3: TGTGCCAGTAGCCAGACAGGGGCCTCCTATGGCTACACCTTC.

The chain couples TRBV6-1 to TRBJ1-2; D is unclear. Between the trimmed V and J ends, which lost 2 bases and 5 bases, there was a span of 9 bases. There are 13 residues in the CDR3. The germline CDR1 and CDR2 sequences are MNHNS and SASEGT. CDR3 protein: CASSEFPEYGYTF. Here the CDR3 DNA reads TGTGCCAGCAGTGAATTTCCGGAGTATGGCTACACCTTC.

The chain combines TRBV11-3 with TRBJ2-1, with 9 positions matching TRBD2. The CDR3 totals 15 residues. Trimming at V came to 5 bases and at J to 4 bases, leaving 6 bases not matched to a gene. CDR1 and CDR2 from the germline V gene are SGHNT and YENEEA. In nucleotides, the CDR3 is TGTGCCAGCAGCGCGCGGGAGGGCGAGTACAATGAGCAGTTCTTC. Its protein is CASSAREGEYNEQFF.

This clone was recorded only once. This sequence joins TRBV19 and TRBJ2-1; 16 bases match TRBD2. The germline V gene encodes CDR1 LNHDA and CDR2 SQIVND (reference sequence). The trim removed 5 bases at V and 10 bases at J, leaving 5 bases unmatched. The CDR3 covers 15 residues. CDR3 sequence (DNA): TGTGCCAGTAGTTCGGGACTAGCGGGAGGGGGGGAGCAGTTCTTC. It encodes CASSSGLAGGGEQFF.

V gene TRBV7-9 combines with J gene TRBJ1-4; 9 bases align to TRBD1. V dropped 3 bases and J dropped 8; count of bases not matched to a gene: 4. Germline V lookup: CDR1 SEHNR, CDR2 FQNEAQ (reference sequence). The CDR3 sequence is 14 residues long. The CDR3: CASSFTGGEEKLFF. The CDR3 DNA reads as TGTGCCAGCAGCTTTACAGGGGGCGAAGAAAAACTGTTTTTT.

The chain carries TRBV18 and TRBJ1-1; D possibly corresponds to TRBD1 (5 bases). The germline CDR1 and CDR2 sequences are KGHSH and LQKENI. This CDR3 region has 16 residues. V was trimmed by 1 base and J by 1 base, leaving 13 bases between them. The DNA for the CDR3 is TGTGCCAGCTCACCACGGCTCAGGGAAACGAACACTGAAGCTTTCTTT. Translated: CASSPRLRETNTEAFF.

The chain links TRBV2 to TRBJ2-7, with D possibly being TRBD1 or TRBD2 (5 bases each). CDR1 is SNHLY, CDR2 FYNNEI, per germline. The CDR3 is made up of 15 amino acids. Deletions cut 5 bases from V and 0 bases from J, with 14 bases between. This chain's CDR3 is CASSSTGTASYEQYF. The CDR3 DNA is TGTGCCAGCAGTTCCACCGGGACGGCCTCCTACGAGCAGTACTTC. Supplemented by reference TRBV2 and TRBJ2-7, the full variable domain reads EPEVTQTPSHQVTQMGQEVILRCVPISNHLYFYWYRQILGQKVEFLVSFYNNEISEKSEIFDDQFSVERPDGSNFTLKIRSTKLEDSAMYFCASSSTGTASYEQYFGPGTRLTVT.

This chain connects TRBV7-2 to TRBJ2-1, with TRBD1 matching 10 bases. J gave up 6 bases and V 1 base, and 3 bases lay outside the gene matches. Germline V gives CDR1 SGHTA, CDR2 FQGNSA. This CDR3 contains 15 residues. The CDR3 region is CASSLGDRGSNEQFF. The CDR3 DNA follows: TGTGCCAGCAGCTTAGGGGACAGGGGCTCCAATGAGCAGTTCTTC.

The rearrangement uses TRBV6-6 and TRBJ2-7; tentatively, D is TRBD1 (5 bases). The CDR3 totals 11 residues. CDR1 MNHNY and CDR2 SVGAGI come from the germline V gene (reference sequence). Trimming stripped 8 bases from V and 6 bases from J, with 11 bases between. This chain's CDR3 is CASYTGVEQYF. CDR3 nucleotide sequence: TGTGCCAGCTATACAGGCGTCGAGCAGTACTTC.

V is TRBV19 and J is TRBJ2-7; TRBD1 agrees at 8 bases. The CDR3 covers 14 residues. The germline CDR1 and CDR2 sequences are LNHDA and SQIVND (reference sequence). The V segment lost 9 bases and the J segment 5 bases; nucleotides outside the gene matches: 12. The CDR3 loop reads CASSLSDRGHEQYF. The CDR3 DNA is TGTGCCAGCTCCTTAAGTGACAGGGGCCACGAGCAGTACTTC.

The chain has TRBV19 and TRBJ1-1; D not resolved. The germline CDR1 and CDR2 sequences are LNHDA and SQIVND (reference sequence). V was pared by 6 bases and J by 0 bases, with 8 bases between. The CDR3 consists of 13 residues. The DNA of the CDR3 is TGTGCCAGTAGGTTACAGCTGAACACTGAAGCTTTCTTT. Translating gives CASRLQLNTEAFF. The whole variable domain, filled in from reference TRBV19 and TRBJ1-1, reads DGGITQSPKYLFRKEGQNVTLSCEQNLNHDAMYWYRQDPGQGLRLIYYSQIVNDFQKGDIAEGYSVSREKKESFPLTVTSAQKNPTAFYLCASRLQLNTEAFFGQGTRLTVV.

The V gene is TRBV5-6, the J gene TRBJ1-1; TRBD1 might be the D (6 bases). V lost 6 bases and J 6 bases, leaving 18 bases between the germline ends. In germline, CDR1 is SGHDT, CDR2 YYEEEE. CDR3 length: 14 residues. The CDR3 protein is CASILQGRRAEAFF. CDR3 in DNA: TGTGCCAGCATCCTCCAGGGGCGACGAGCTGAAGCTTTCTTT.

This chain uses TRBV29-1 with TRBJ2-1; 8 positions agree with TRBD2. Germline lookup yields CDR1 SQVTM and CDR2 ANQGSEA. J was trimmed by 1 base and V by 5 bases; bases with no gene match: 4. This CDR3 contains 14 residues. The CDR3 DNA reads TGCAGCGTTTCTAGCGGGCGTTCCTACAATGAGCAGTTCTTC. The encoded protein is CSVSSGRSYNEQFF.

The rearrangement joins TRBV5-5 to TRBJ2-2; weak D call: TRBD2 (6 bases). Trimming removed 5 bases from V and 6 bases from J, with 17 bases in between. There are 15 residues in the CDR3. The germline V gene has CDR1 SGHKS and CDR2 YYEKEE (reference sequence). CDR3 nucleotides: TGTGCCAGCAGTATTCGGGAGCGAGCGGCCGGGGAGCTGTTTTTT. This encodes CASSIRERAAGELFF.

This chain joins TRBV5-1 and TRBJ1-6; D ambiguous. The length of the CDR3 is 12 residues. Germline CDR1 is SGHRS and CDR2 is YFSETQ. The ends were cut back, 8 bases at V and 7 bases at J, with 10 bases in the middle. The CDR3 DNA sequence: TGCGCCAGTCCGACTGGGAATTCACCCCTCCACTTT. Translating gives CASPTGNSPLHF.

The rearrangement joins TRBV6-6 to TRBJ1-3; D possibly corresponds to TRBD1 (6 bases). Germline lookup yields CDR1 MNHNY and CDR2 SVGAGI (reference sequence). V was trimmed by 0 bases and J by 1 base, leaving 10 bases between them. The CDR3 has 16 residues. CDR3 in amino acids: CASSYSTGSSGNTIYF. CDR3 in DNA: TGTGCCAGCAGTTACTCCACAGGGTCATCTGGAAACACCATATATTTT.

This chain joins TRBV19 and TRBJ2-5; 7 nucleotides align to TRBD1. In germline, CDR1 is LNHDA, CDR2 SQIVND (reference sequence). CDR3 length: 14 amino acids. The junction had 5 bases not matched to a gene; V was cut back by 6 bases and J by 1 base. The CDR3 region has the DNA TGTGCCAGTAGCCTGACAGGGTCCCAAGAGACCCAGTACTTC. It encodes CASSLTGSQETQYF.

The CDR3 coding sequence is TGTGCCAGCAGTGGTACAGGTGCAACTAATGAAAAACTGTTTTTT. Translation gives CASSGTGATNEKLFF. The chain is built from TRBV2 and TRBJ1-4; D possibly corresponds to TRBD1 (5 bases). CDR1 is SNHLY and CDR2 is FYNNEI in the germline V gene. V shed 4 bases and J shed 0 bases, with 9 bases lying between them. This CDR3 is built from 15 residues. Using reference TRBV2 and TRBJ1-4 for the parts outside the CDR3, the full variable domain is EPEVTQTPSHQVTQMGQEVILRCVPISNHLYFYWYRQILGQKVEFLVSFYNNEISEKSEIFDDQFSVERPDGSNFTLKIRSTKLEDSAMYFCASSGTGATNEKLFFGSGTQLSVL.